The 22 T cell receptor beta chains presented below share a single source sample, sequenced in a study of cytomegalovirus exposure and HLA in healthy donors. PCR amplification relied on 60 Vbeta primers (plus 13 Jbeta primers). The data were produced by immunoSEQ multiplex PCR, yet TCRdb's version contains in-frame clones alone and is incomplete. This table has 150,000 to 200,000 clones, around nine tenths appearing once. Source material: PBMCs. The receptor set was obtained from a woman under 30 in good health and CMV-seronegative.

The rearrangement links TRBV5-5 to TRBJ1-1, with unresolved D. V lost 3 bases and J 5 bases, leaving 14 bases between the germline ends. Germline V gives CDR1 SGHKS, CDR2 YYEKEE (reference sequence). The CDR3 consists of 14 residues. DNA for the CDR3: TGTGCCAGCAGCTCGATACCCCAGGCGACTGAAGCTTTCTTT. This encodes CASSSIPQATEAFF.

V is TRBV7-9 and J is TRBJ2-5; D is ambiguous. In germline, CDR1 is SEHNR, CDR2 FQNEAQ (reference sequence). V gave up 5 bases and J gave up 0 bases, with 16 bases separating them. The CDR3 totals 16 residues. The CDR3 coding sequence is TGTGCCAGCAGCCCCGGAAGGCAGGCGTACCAAGAGACCCAGTACTTC. Protein product: CASSPGRQAYQETQYF. Full variable domain (missing parts from reference TRBV7-9 and TRBJ2-5): DTGVSQNPRHKITKRGQNVTFRCDPISEHNRLYWYRQTLGQGPEFLTYFQNEAQLEKSRLLSDRFSAERPKGSFSTLEIQRTEQGDSAMYLCASSPGRQAYQETQYFGPGTRLLVL.

The chain uses TRBV14 and TRBJ1-6, with D perhaps TRBD1 (6 bases). CDR3 length equals 14 residues. Trimming shortened V by 5 bases and J by 4 bases, and 9 bases separated the two germline ends. Per germline, CDR1 SGHDN and CDR2 FVKESK. The CDR3 DNA reads TGTGCCAGCAGCAGGGGGTGGTATAATTCACCCCTCCACTTT. As protein: CASSRGWYNSPLHF.

This chain joins TRBV19 and TRBJ2-7, with 11 bases fitting TRBD1. The V segment lost 1 base and the J segment 1 base; nucleotides outside the gene matches: 9. Germline V gene data show CDR1 as LNHDA and CDR2 as SQIVND (reference sequence). The CDR3 contains 18 residues. The CDR3 DNA follows: TGTGCCAGTAGTATAGGGACAGGGGGCTTCCGTGGGTCCTACGAGCAGTACTTC. The encoded protein is CASSIGTGGFRGSYEQYF.

The chain is built from TRBV7-9 and TRBJ1-1, with TRBD1 identical over 7 bases. Germline-derived CDR1 and CDR2 are SEHNR and FQNEAQ (reference sequence). V dropped 6 bases and J dropped 3; count of bases not matched to a gene: 7. The CDR3 is 14 residues long. CDR3 residues: CASSYGQVHTEAFF. As DNA, the CDR3 is TGTGCCAGCAGTTACGGACAGGTCCACACTGAAGCTTTCTTT.

The chain carries TRBV7-8 and TRBJ1-5, with D possibly TRBD1 on 5 matching bases. Trimming shortened V by 0 bases and J by 2 bases, and 11 bases separated the two germline ends. From germline, CDR1 is SGHVS and CDR2 FQNEAQ. The CDR3 is 16 amino acids. In DNA form, the CDR3 reads TGTGCCAGCAGCTTAGCGTGGGGGACTGGCAATCAGCCCCAGCATTTT. Amino acids: CASSLAWGTGNQPQHF.

The chain employs TRBV7-9 and TRBJ1-6, with 7 bases aligning to TRBD1. The V gene's germline CDR1 is SEHNR and CDR2 FQNEAQ (reference sequence). This CDR3 has 16 residues. Trimming cost V 5 bases and J 9 bases; bases outside gene matches: 13. CDR3 loop: CASSITGATRSSPLHF. The CDR3 DNA sequence: TGTGCCAGCAGCATTACAGGGGCAACTAGGAGTTCACCCCTCCACTTT.

The chain links TRBV29-1 to TRBJ1-1; D not resolved. Between the trimmed V and J ends, which lost 4 bases and 3 bases, there was a span of 6 bases. Looked up from germline, CDR1 is SQVTM and CDR2 is ANQGSEA. The CDR3 is 11 amino acids. CDR3 protein: CSVVVHTEAFF. CDR3 nucleotides: TGCAGCGTTGTAGTTCACACTGAAGCTTTCTTT.

The chain carries TRBV7-8 and TRBJ2-3; 7 bases agree with TRBD1. With V trimmed by 5 bases and J by 2 bases, 7 bases remained unmatched. This CDR3 region has 15 residues. CDR1 and CDR2 from the germline V gene are SGHVS and FQNEAQ. The CDR3 nucleotides read TGTGCCAGCAGCCGATCGGGACAGTACACAGATACGCAGTATTTT. Amino acids: CASSRSGQYTDTQYF. Filled out from reference TRBV7-8 and TRBJ2-3, the complete variable domain reads GAGVSQSPRYKVAKRGQDVALRCDPISGHVSLFWYQQALGQGPEFLTYFQNEAQLDKSGLPSDRFFAERPEGSVSTLKIQRTQQEDSAVYLCASSRSGQYTDTQYFGPGTRLTVL.

The rearrangement uses TRBV7-8 and TRBJ2-5, with 7 bases aligning to TRBD2. The CDR3 covers 14 residues. J lost 4 bases, V lost 6 bases, and 8 bases had no gene match. CDR1 is SGHVS, CDR2 FQNEAQ, per germline. CDR3 in DNA: TGTGCCAGCAGTGGCGGGGGTTGGTCAGAGACCCAGTACTTC. Protein sequence: CASSGGGWSETQYF.

The rearrangement links TRBV5-3 to TRBJ2-5; perhaps TRBD2 as D (5 bases). TRBV5-3 is recorded as an ORF, its role being uncertain. Trimming left V 1 base short and J 0 bases short, with 19 bases between. This CDR3 has 18 amino acids. The CDR3 nucleotides are TGTGCCAGAAGCTTGTTGCCATCTTTAACGGGGTACCAAGAGACCCAGTACTTC. Protein sequence: CARSLLPSLTGYQETQYF.

This clone was detected only once. This CDR3 is CASSFSTETEAFF. DNA of the CDR3: TGTGCCAGCAGCTTTTCTACTGAGACTGAAGCTTTCTTT. The rearrangement links TRBV7-2 to TRBJ1-1; D is undetermined. Germline loops: CDR1 SGHTA, CDR2 FQGNSA. This CDR3 has 13 residues. Trimming shortened V by 3 bases and J by 5 bases, and 10 bases separated the two germline ends.

This chain links TRBV5-1 with TRBJ2-1; TRBD2 agrees at 10 bases. The CDR3 has 17 residues. CDR1 SGHRS and CDR2 YFSETQ come from the germline V gene. The ends lost 6 bases at V and 0 bases at J; junction bases unmatched: 9. CDR3 DNA sequence: TGCGCCAGCACGGTACTAGCGGGAATGAGCTCCTACAATGAGCAGTTCTTC. Its translation is CASTVLAGMSSYNEQFF.

J is TRBJ2-3 and V is TRBV7-6; 10 bases align to TRBD2. CDR3 length equals 15 residues. The germline V gene encodes CDR1 SGHVS and CDR2 FNYEAQ. Germline trimming cut 4 bases from V and 1 base from J; bases unmatched to any gene: 2. CDR3 nucleotides: TGTGCCAGCAGCTCTGGGACTAGCGGCACAGATACGCAGTATTTT. Encoded protein: CASSSGTSGTDTQYF.

The chain recombines TRBV19 with TRBJ1-1, with 8 positions matching TRBD1. V dropped 5 bases and J dropped 2; count of bases not matched to a gene: 10. The CDR3 has 16 residues. CDR1 is LNHDA and CDR2 is SQIVND in the germline V gene (reference sequence). Here the CDR3 reads CASSAQTGAINTEAFF. DNA for the CDR3: TGTGCCAGTAGTGCCCAGACAGGGGCCATAAACACTGAAGCTTTCTTT. The whole variable domain, remainder taken from reference TRBV19 and TRBJ1-1, is DGGITQSPKYLFRKEGQNVTLSCEQNLNHDAMYWYRQDPGQGLRLIYYSQIVNDFQKGDIAEGYSVSREKKESFPLTVTSAQKNPTAFYLCASSAQTGAINTEAFFGQGTRLTVV.

In DNA form, the CDR3 reads TGTGCCAGCTCACCACCTCCGGCAGATACGCAGTATTTT. Translating it yields CASSPPPADTQYF. The rearrangement uses TRBV18 and TRBJ2-3; no clear D gene. Per germline, CDR1 KGHSH and CDR2 LQKENI. The CDR3 totals 13 residues. V lost 0 bases, J lost 4 bases, and 5 bases lay in between.

The chain recombines TRBV7-8 with TRBJ2-4; 10 bases are a match to TRBD1. J lost 9 bases, V lost 3 bases, and 8 bases had no gene match. This CDR3 is 15 amino acids long. CDR1 SGHVS and CDR2 FQNEAQ come from the germline V gene. Written as DNA, the CDR3 is TGTGCCAGCAGCTTCCTGCGGACAGGGGGAGGCATTCAGTACTTC. Translating it yields CASSFLRTGGGIQYF. Variable domain in full (rest from reference TRBV7-8 and TRBJ2-4): GAGVSQSPRYKVAKRGQDVALRCDPISGHVSLFWYQQALGQGPEFLTYFQNEAQLDKSGLPSDRFFAERPEGSVSTLKIQRTQQEDSAVYLCASSFLRTGGGIQYFGAGTRLSVL.

Details on this clone: Other DNA sequences in the sample encode the same CDR3. The chain combines TRBV5-4 with TRBJ2-1, with 7 bases aligning to TRBD2. With 0 bases clipped from V and 0 bases from J, the junction kept 3 bases outside the gene matches. Germline V CDR1 and CDR2: SGHNT, YYREEE (reference sequence). This CDR3 contains 16 residues. The CDR3 loop reads CASSLGGRGSYNEQFF. CDR3 in DNA: TGTGCCAGCAGCTTGGGGGGGAGGGGCTCCTACAATGAGCAGTTCTTC.

The CDR3 DNA follows: TGTGCCAGCAGCTCCCTACAGGGGAACAATCAGCCCCAGCATTTT. Amino acid sequence: CASSSLQGNNQPQHF. The chain joins TRBV5-6 to TRBJ1-5; TRBD1 matches 7 bases. The germline gives CDR1 SGHDT, CDR2 YYEEEE. CDR3 length: 15 amino acids. Trimming cost V 3 bases and J 3 bases; bases outside gene matches: 6.

The V call is TRBV7-2, the J call TRBJ1-5; weak D call: TRBD1 (6 bases). The CDR3 length is 14 residues. Trimming removed 5 bases from V and 3 bases from J, with 11 bases in between. Germline V lookup: CDR1 SGHTA, CDR2 FQGNSA. The CDR3 here is CASSTWTDNQPQHF. The CDR3 DNA follows: TGTGCCAGCAGCACCTGGACAGACAATCAGCCCCAGCATTTT. Complete variable domain (other parts from reference TRBV7-2 and TRBJ1-5): GAGVSQSPSNKVTEKGKDVELRCDPISGHTALYWYRQSLGQGLEFLIYFQGNSAPDKSGLPSDRFSAERTGGSVSTLTIQRTQQEDSAVYLCASSTWTDNQPQHFGDGTRLSIL.

The chain joins TRBV6-5 to TRBJ2-7; TRBD1 aligns across 10 bases. The CDR3 is made up of 15 amino acids. With 2 bases clipped from V and 3 bases from J, the junction kept 4 bases outside the gene matches. Germline CDR1 and CDR2: MNHEY and SVGAGI. The DNA for the CDR3 is TGTGCCAGCAGTTACGGGACAGGGGACCTCTACGAGCAGTACTTC. The encoded protein is CASSYGTGDLYEQYF.

In DNA, the CDR3 is TGTGCCAGCAGTGAGGGAGTGAACACTGAAGCTTTCTTT. It specifies CASSEGVNTEAFF. V usage is TRBV2 and J usage is TRBJ1-1; D remains ambiguous. This CDR3 spans 13 amino acids. The V gene's germline CDR1 is SNHLY and CDR2 FYNNEI. V dropped 3 bases and J dropped 0 bases, with 5 bases sitting between them.